Listed below are T cell receptor beta chains from one sample, sequenced in a study of regulatory T cells in long-lasting Graves disease. One entry per CDR3 protein, called by TCRdb with MiXCR from the multiplex PCR reads. This table holds 430,000 or so distinct CDR3 sequences, around a fifth found once. The sample here was peripheral blood mononuclear cells (PBMCs), taken when the disease was refractory, from a patient treated with antithyroid drugs. These receptors came from a female donor with Graves disease. CDR3s include the opening cysteine and the closing phenylalanine or tryptophan. D genes are given only for firm matches. Where a row states a size, it is once, few, many or the class of an expanded clone; other rows omit it.

clone size: NA
V gene: TRBV9
J gene: TRBJ2-7
D gene: NA
CDR3 DNA: TGTGCCAGCAGCGTAGCGGGGGCCAATACCTACGAGCAGTACTTC
CDR3 protein: CASSVAGANTYEQYF

clone size: NA
V gene: TRBV2
J gene: TRBJ1-4
D gene: NA
CDR3 DNA: TGTGCCAGCAGCTCAGACTTCGCAACTAATGAAAAACTGTTTTTT
CDR3 protein: CASSSDFATNEKLFF

clone size: few
V gene: TRBV3-1
J gene: TRBJ2-7
D gene: TRBD2
CDR3 DNA: TGTGCCAGCAGCCGAACCGCTAGCGGGATCGGCTCCTACGAGCAGTACTTC
CDR3 protein: CASSRTASGIGSYEQYF

clone size: NA
V gene: TRBV4-1
J gene: TRBJ1-1
D gene: TRBD1
CDR3 DNA: TGCGCCAGCAGCCGCGGGACAGGGGCCCCTGAAGCTTTCTTT
CDR3 protein: CASSRGTGAPEAFF

clone size: many
V gene: TRBV2
J gene: TRBJ1-1
D gene: NA
CDR3 DNA: TGTGCCAGCAGTCGAAGACTGGGTCAATTGAACACTGAAGCTTTCTTT
CDR3 protein: CASSRRLGQLNTEAFF

clone size: few
V gene: TRBV2
J gene: TRBJ2-7
D gene: TRBD2
CDR3 DNA: TGTGCCAGCAGTGTAAGTACTAGCGGACCCTACGAGCAGTACTTC
CDR3 protein: CASSVSTSGPYEQYF

clone size: many
V gene: TRBV2
J gene: TRBJ2-5
D gene: NA
CDR3 DNA: TGTGCCAGCAGCCCCCGTACCGAGACCCAGTACTTC
CDR3 protein: CASSPRTETQYF

clone size: many
V gene: TRBV28
J gene: TRBJ2-2
D gene: NA
CDR3 DNA: TGTGCCAGCAGCTTGGCTGGGTCATACACCGGGGAGCTGTTTTTT
CDR3 protein: CASSLAGSYTGELFF

clone size: many
V gene: TRBV2
J gene: TRBJ1-5
D gene: TRBD1
CDR3 DNA: TGTGCCAGCAGAGACAGGGGGCCTCGCAATCAGCCCCAGCATTTT
CDR3 protein: CASRDRGPRNQPQHF

clone size: NA
V gene: TRBV6-2/TRBV6-3
J gene: TRBJ1-6
D gene: NA
CDR3 DNA: TGTGCCAGCAGTTACTCGAATTATTCACCCCTCCACTTT
CDR3 protein: CASSYSNYSPLHF

clone size: many
V gene: TRBV2
J gene: TRBJ2-4
D gene: TRBD1
CDR3 DNA: TGTGCCAGTGGACAGGGGGATTTGGCCAAAAACATTCAGTACTTC
CDR3 protein: CASGQGDLAKNIQYF

clone size: NA
V gene: TRBV5-1
J gene: TRBJ2-3
D gene: NA
CDR3 DNA: TGCGCCAGCACAGATACGCAGTATTTT
CDR3 protein: CASTDTQYF

clone size: NA
V gene: TRBV20-1
J gene: TRBJ2-1
D gene: TRBD2
CDR3 DNA: TGCAGTGCTAGAACCCCGGGACTAGCGGATGCCTGGCCCACTGAGCAGTTCTTC
CDR3 protein: CSARTPGLADAWPTEQFF

clone size: many
V gene: TRBV11-2
J gene: TRBJ1-4
D gene: NA
CDR3 DNA: TGTGCCAGCAGCTTCGACGAAAAACTGTTTTTT
CDR3 protein: CASSFDEKLFF

clone size: many
V gene: TRBV6-1
J gene: TRBJ2-2
D gene: TRBD2
CDR3 DNA: TGTGCCAGTGGGACTAGCGGCACCGGGGAGCTGTTTTTT
CDR3 protein: CASGTSGTGELFF

clone size: few
V gene: TRBV20-1
J gene: TRBJ2-2
D gene: TRBD1
CDR3 DNA: TGCAGTGCAACAGGACAGGGGAACACCGGGGAGCTGTTTTTT
CDR3 protein: CSATGQGNTGELFF

clone size: many
V gene: TRBV28
J gene: TRBJ2-2
D gene: TRBD1
CDR3 DNA: TGTGCCAGCTCCGGGACAGGGAGTCACACCGGGGAGCTGTTTTTT
CDR3 protein: CASSGTGSHTGELFF

clone size: many
V gene: TRBV5-1
J gene: TRBJ1-5
D gene: NA
CDR3 DNA: TGCGCCAGCAGCTTGTTAGGGGGTGGTCAGCCCCAGCATTTT
CDR3 protein: CASSLLGGGQPQHF

clone size: few
V gene: TRBV29-1
J gene: TRBJ1-2
D gene: TRBD1
CDR3 DNA: TGCAGCGTTGAAGATAGGGGGACAGGAGCGAACTATGGCTACACCTTC
CDR3 protein: CSVEDRGTGANYGYTF

clone size: NA
V gene: TRBV9
J gene: TRBJ2-2
D gene: TRBD1
CDR3 DNA: TGTGCCAGCAGCGTGGGACAGGTGAGGACCGGGGAGCTGTTTTTT
CDR3 protein: CASSVGQVRTGELFF

clone size: NA
V gene: TRBV19
J gene: TRBJ1-2
D gene: TRBD1
CDR3 DNA: TGTGCCAGTAGTCTACCGGGACAGGGGCCTTCTGGCTACACCTTC
CDR3 protein: CASSLPGQGPSGYTF

clone size: NA
V gene: TRBV4-1
J gene: TRBJ2-2
D gene: NA
CDR3 DNA: TGCGCCAGCAGCCCCCTTGGGTTGGGGAGCTTCACCGGGGAGCTGTTTTTT
CDR3 protein: CASSPLGLGSFTGELFF

clone size: many
V gene: TRBV5-1
J gene: TRBJ1-1
D gene: TRBD1
CDR3 DNA: TGCGCCAGCAGCACCGGGACAGGAGCCACTGAAGCTTTCTTT
CDR3 protein: CASSTGTGATEAFF

clone size: NA
V gene: TRBV4-1
J gene: TRBJ2-5
D gene: NA
CDR3 DNA: TGCGCCAGCAGCCAAGATGGGCTACCTTCTCGAGAGACCCAGTACTTC
CDR3 protein: CASSQDGLPSRETQYF

clone size: many
V gene: TRBV30
J gene: TRBJ1-4
D gene: NA
CDR3 DNA: TGTGCCTGGAGTATCACTAGGGGTCTTAATGAAAAACTGTTTTTT
CDR3 protein: CAWSITRGLNEKLFF

clone size: NA
V gene: TRBV5-1
J gene: TRBJ2-7
D gene: NA
CDR3 DNA: TGCGCCAGCTTGGGGCCCTACGAGCAGTACTTC
CDR3 protein: CASLGPYEQYF

clone size: NA
V gene: TRBV5-1
J gene: TRBJ2-7
D gene: NA
CDR3 DNA: TGCGCCAGCAGCTTGGAGTACGGGTACTCCTACGAGCAGTACTTC
CDR3 protein: CASSLEYGYSYEQYF

clone size: NA
V gene: TRBV25-1
J gene: TRBJ1-2
D gene: NA
CDR3 DNA: TGTGCCAGCAGTGAGGGGTACTATGGCTACACCTTC
CDR3 protein: CASSEGYYGYTF

clone size: few
V gene: TRBV20-1
J gene: TRBJ2-1
D gene: NA
CDR3 DNA: TGCAGTGCTAGAGACGGGAAGACAGGATCGTTCTACAATGAGCAGTTCTTC
CDR3 protein: CSARDGKTGSFYNEQFF

clone size: few
V gene: TRBV14
J gene: TRBJ2-4
D gene: NA
CDR3 DNA: TGTGCCAGCAGCCACCAAAGGACTGGCATTCAGTACTTC
CDR3 protein: CASSHQRTGIQYF

clone size: few
V gene: TRBV28
J gene: TRBJ1-3
D gene: NA
CDR3 DNA: TGTGCCAGCAGTCCCCCCTGGGGCTCTGGAAACACCATATATTTT
CDR3 protein: CASSPPWGSGNTIYF

clone size: many
V gene: TRBV12-3/TRBV12-4
J gene: TRBJ1-1
D gene: NA
CDR3 DNA: TGTGCCAGCAGTTTTTGGCGGTACACTGAAGCTTTCTTT
CDR3 protein: CASSFWRYTEAFF

clone size: many
V gene: TRBV3-1
J gene: TRBJ2-7
D gene: TRBD2
CDR3 DNA: TGTGCCAGCAGCCCGGAGAGCGGGAGTTCGTACGAGCAGTACTTC
CDR3 protein: CASSPESGSSYEQYF

clone size: NA
V gene: TRBV13
J gene: TRBJ1-2
D gene: TRBD1
CDR3 DNA: TGTGCCAGCAGCTTGGGACAGCTCATACCTTATGGCTACACCTTC
CDR3 protein: CASSLGQLIPYGYTF

clone size: many
V gene: TRBV6-1
J gene: TRBJ1-5
D gene: TRBD1
CDR3 DNA: TGTGCCAGCAGTAACGGACAGGGCAATCAGCCCCAGCATTTT
CDR3 protein: CASSNGQGNQPQHF

clone size: NA
V gene: TRBV5-4
J gene: TRBJ2-3
D gene: TRBD2
CDR3 DNA: TGTGCCAGCGATTCTAGCGGGGTTGCGGATACGCAGTATTTT
CDR3 protein: CASDSSGVADTQYF

clone size: many
V gene: TRBV7-9
J gene: TRBJ2-2
D gene: NA
CDR3 DNA: TGTGCCAGCAGCTCCAACAGGGTGAACACCGGGGAGCTGTTTTTT
CDR3 protein: CASSSNRVNTGELFF

clone size: NA
V gene: TRBV7-9
J gene: TRBJ2-1
D gene: TRBD2
CDR3 DNA: TGTGCCAGCAGCCCAGGGGTTAGCGGGAGCAATGAGCAGTTCTTC
CDR3 protein: CASSPGVSGSNEQFF

clone size: many
V gene: TRBV11-2
J gene: TRBJ2-5
D gene: NA
CDR3 DNA: TGTGCCAGCAGCCATTGGGACGGAAAAGAGACCCAGTACTTC
CDR3 protein: CASSHWDGKETQYF

clone size: many
V gene: TRBV29-1
J gene: TRBJ1-4
D gene: NA
CDR3 DNA: TGCAGCTACCGGGGAGGGCCTAATGAAAAACTGTTTTTT
CDR3 protein: CSYRGGPNEKLFF

clone size: many
V gene: TRBV2
J gene: TRBJ2-7
D gene: TRBD2
CDR3 DNA: TGTGCCAGCAGCATTGAGCGGGAGATCTACGAGCAGTACTTC
CDR3 protein: CASSIEREIYEQYF

clone size: many
V gene: TRBV2
J gene: TRBJ1-2
D gene: TRBD1
CDR3 DNA: TGTGCCAGCAGTGAATTTGCACAGGGGATAGGACTATTCTATGGCTACACCTTC
CDR3 protein: CASSEFAQGIGLFYGYTF

clone size: NA
V gene: TRBV5-4
J gene: TRBJ2-7
D gene: NA
CDR3 DNA: TGTGCCAGCAGCTTGGATGGAGGGGGTGCATCCTACGAGCAGTACTTC
CDR3 protein: CASSLDGGGASYEQYF

clone size: few
V gene: TRBV5-1
J gene: TRBJ2-6
D gene: NA
CDR3 DNA: TGCGCCAGCAGCGGAACTTACTCTGGGGCCAACGTCCTGACTTTC
CDR3 protein: CASSGTYSGANVLTF

clone size: many
V gene: TRBV28
J gene: TRBJ2-7
D gene: NA
CDR3 DNA: TGTGCCAGCAGTATTTACTCCTACGAGCAGTACTTC
CDR3 protein: CASSIYSYEQYF

clone size: NA
V gene: TRBV20-1
J gene: TRBJ2-1
D gene: TRBD1
CDR3 DNA: TGCAGTGCTAGAGATAGTCGGGGACAGGGTTTGAATGAGCAGTTCTTC
CDR3 protein: CSARDSRGQGLNEQFF

clone size: NA
V gene: TRBV20-1
J gene: TRBJ1-3
D gene: NA
CDR3 DNA: TGCAGTGCTAGAGATTTGACCTCAGGGACTGGAAACACCATATATTTT
CDR3 protein: CSARDLTSGTGNTIYF

clone size: NA
V gene: TRBV20-1
J gene: TRBJ2-3
D gene: TRBD2
CDR3 DNA: TGCAGTGCTAGTGGGCTAGCGGGAGTCGGGGATACGCAGTATTTT
CDR3 protein: CSASGLAGVGDTQYF

clone size: NA
V gene: TRBV29-1
J gene: TRBJ2-5
D gene: NA
CDR3 DNA: TGCAGCGGTGGAGTAGCCGAAAACCAAGAGACCCAGTACTTC
CDR3 protein: CSGGVAENQETQYF

clone size: many
V gene: TRBV20-1
J gene: TRBJ2-5
D gene: NA
CDR3 DNA: TGCAGTGCTAGTAGGTGGGAACAGCAAGAGACCCAGTACTTC
CDR3 protein: CSASRWEQQETQYF

clone size: many
V gene: TRBV2
J gene: TRBJ1-5
D gene: NA
CDR3 DNA: TGTGCCAGCAGTGATGTTGTGGGACTAGGTCAGCCCCAGCATTTT
CDR3 protein: CASSDVVGLGQPQHF